This T cell receptor (beta chain) appears in the sequencing data of a study of blood T cell repertoires in COVID-19 (TCRdb year 2020). Study-level background: The collaborator samples originated in the United States, Italy and Spain and spanned the acute and convalescent phases of COVID-19. The dataset comprised deeply sampled blood TCRbeta repertoires from subjects exposed to, actively infected with, or recovered from COVID-19. The material from the prospective study consisted of cDNA or gDNA derived from T cells, B-cell-depleted T cells, or PBMCs. The repertoires were made available in a free public database intended to serve as a resource for research on the immune response to SARS-CoV-2. A de-identified subject ID, COVID-19 status, age in years and sex were almost always included in the sample metadata. Where available, HLA class I and class II types were taken from metadata supplied by the sample provider and were not determined by assay-based typing. Samples were obtained from the ongoing ImmuneRACE study (first 160 participants) and from 950 to 1,500 subjects provided by 6 global collaborators. Beyond this particular receptor, the publication reports: Clinical and demographic metadata were provided uncurated, with the amount varying by source and participant.

TCRbeta CDR3 regions were amplified from genomic DNA by means of the immunoSEQ Assay, a bias-controlled multiplex PCR. The paper's data handling went like this. The number of nucleated cells in each sample was estimated by amplification of reference gene primers within the assay. To quantify the absolute abundance of each unique TCRbeta CDR3 rearrangement, sequence reads were collapsed and filtered. Productive Simpson clonality was computed per sample as the square root of Simpson's diversity index over productive rearrangements. TCRdb limited this immuneACCESS table to in-frame rearrangements with V and J called. A share of clones is missing; checked studies link under half to unresolved V genes, and the rest is unexplained. The DNA gave D and trimming, while V, J and clone size come from that table. The sample contains about 430,000 clones, over 75% of them found a single time. The top ten clonotypes cover less than 1.5% of the sample.

Participants in the prospective study were enrolled through a virtual design, were aged roughly 18 to 100 years, and lived in under 25 United States geographic areas. Cohort assignment in the prospective study relied on participant-reported clinical history from a screening survey and a study questionnaire. Exposed participants had been in contact with someone with a PCR-confirmed or clinician-diagnosed COVID-19 case within 2 weeks of study entry. Each participant in the prospective study had whole blood, serum and a nasopharyngeal or oropharyngeal swab collected by mobile phlebotomists. Participants in the prospective study had the option to provide additional blood draws and questionnaires over a roughly 2-month period. Blood samples from the prospective study were shipped frozen or at room temperature prior to DNA extraction. In regard to this clone: Its binding antigen is unknown. Qualities for individual bases were not recorded, and no much larger clone is one base off.

Source material: PBMCs or T cells enriched from blood (not recorded which). The clonotype originates from a woman aged 18-35 years who had been exposed to COVID-19.

The nucleotides are TGTGCCAGCAGCTTAGCTTTGCGGGCGACCTACAATGAGCAGTTCTTC. Its translation reads: CASSLALRATYNEQFF. In this chain, TRBV13 is recombined with TRBJ2-1; possibly the D gene is TRBD2, per 5 matching bases. The V end loses 1 base and the J end loses 2 bases, and a stretch of 12 bases separates them. The CDR3 goes from the cysteine to the phenylalanine over 16 residues. Just CDR3 DNA is preserved here, 48 bases in frame from base 1. CDR1 and CDR2 are read off the germline V gene (reference sequence) as PRHDT and FYEKMQ.